Reported below is one TCR beta chain. The ends lost 5 bases at V and 9 bases at J; junction bases unmatched: 7. This CDR3 region has 13 residues. Per germline, CDR1 SGHVS and CDR2 FNYEAQ. This sample is drawn from a study of blood T cell repertoires in COVID-19. Study-wide context: Spain, Italy and the United States supplied samples that represented acute and convalescent COVID-19. T cells, B-cell-depleted T cells, or PBMCs provided the cDNA or gDNA that served as material.

The authors' processing: Quantification of nucleated cells was approximated via reference gene primer amplification. TCRdb keeps only in-frame clones here, not all; method: immunoSEQ multiplex PCR. For V, J and clone size, that table is used; D and trimming come from the DNA. The data hold roughly 110,000 clones, with just under 90% observed a single time. The TCR was taken from a woman aged 50 to 60 with acute or convalescent COVID-19. Input material: peripheral blood. The chain is built from TRBV7-6 and TRBJ2-3; 8 positions agree with TRBD1. The CDR3 is CASSADREATQYF. Here the CDR3 DNA reads TGTGCCAGCAGCGCGGACAGGGAGGCCACGCAGTATTTT.